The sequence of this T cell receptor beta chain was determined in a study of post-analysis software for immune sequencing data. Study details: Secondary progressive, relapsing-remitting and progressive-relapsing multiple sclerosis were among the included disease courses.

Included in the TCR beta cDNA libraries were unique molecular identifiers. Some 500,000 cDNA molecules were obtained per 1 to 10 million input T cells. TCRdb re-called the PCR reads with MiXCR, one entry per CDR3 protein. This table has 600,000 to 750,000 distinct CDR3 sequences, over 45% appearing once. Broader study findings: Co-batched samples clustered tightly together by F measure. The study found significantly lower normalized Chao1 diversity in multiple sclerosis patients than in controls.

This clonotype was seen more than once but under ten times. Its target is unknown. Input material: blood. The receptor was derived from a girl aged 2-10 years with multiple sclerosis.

CDR3 sequence reads: CSASDRGRTNEKLFF. The CDR3 DNA sequence: TGCAGCGCCTCAGACAGGGGACGAACTAATGAAAAACTGTTTTTT. J is TRBJ1-4 and V is TRBV29-1; 8 bases fit TRBD1. Germline lookup yields CDR1 SQVTM and CDR2 ANQGSEA. CDR3 length: 15 residues. The junction had 8 bases not matched to a gene; V was cut back by 7 bases and J by 1 base.